Only one count was recorded for the clone carrying this TCR beta chain. Antigen: not known. A minimum of 5 micrograms of total RNA was extracted per sample. This entry comes from a study of blood T cells in healthy people across ages. Study summary: The capture of about one barcoded beta molecule per two T cells was achieved by template switching. Study results and caveats: Unsorted PBMCs blocked a conclusive comparison of naive and antigen-experienced cells. Significant beta diversity loss was already apparent by age approximately 38, declining roughly linearly.

Alongside a J-beta primer mix, a sample-barcoded 5' primer served in a second PCR lasting about 6 to 12 cycles. MiXCR, applied by TCRdb to the 5' RACE reads, yields one record per CDR3 protein. Of roughly 2 million distinct CDR3 sequences in the sample, approximately 50% are singletons; the top ten hold approximately 2%. CDR3 size: 15 residues. V gave up 4 bases and J gave up 1 base, with 12 bases separating them. The germline CDR1 and CDR2 sequences are MDHEN and SYDVKM. The sequencing input was blood. The chain combines TRBV28 with TRBJ2-3; possible D gene TRBD2, 5 bases. This TCR was recovered from a woman aged 40 to 50 in good health. CDR3 protein: CASSSFRERTDTQYF. DNA of the CDR3: TGTGCCAGCAGTTCCTTCCGGGAACGCACAGATACGCAGTATTTT.